This TCR beta chain was profiled in a study of T cell responses to AZD1222 COVID-19 vaccine (dated by TCRdb to the early 2020s). For the study in its entirety: Because spike-specific TCR depth and breadth did not differ between the two schedules, AZD1222 recipients who got a second dose at roughly 4 weeks were pooled with those who got a second dose at roughly 12 weeks. A total of roughly 240 trial participants underwent TCR sequencing, of whom around 200 received two doses of AZD1222 and approximately 25 received two doses of the MenACWY control vaccine. Trial participants were enrolled into age subgroups of 18-55, 56-69 and 70-plus years, which contained about 150, 27 and 61 TCR-sequenced participants, respectively.

The CDR3 regions of human TCRbeta chains were analyzed by immunosequencing. Under the source paper's analysis protocol: Repertoire TCRs were checked for matches against a reference library of SARS-CoV-2-specific TCRs that had been generated using the MIRA antigen-specificity platform. Breadth was defined as the fraction of unique TCRs that were SARS-CoV-2-associated, and depth was defined as the fraction of total T cells that were SARS-CoV-2-associated. Using the MIRA data, each spike-specific TCR was assigned both to the spike region to which the TCR was reactive and to a CD4 or CD8 class. Log10-transformed breadth and depth values were compared by one-way ANOVA with Sidak's multiple comparisons tests. TCRdb carries this immuneACCESS record with in-frame sequences only. Its versions omit some clonotypes, under half of them owing to an unresolved V gene in the studies checked, with the rest unexplained. Clone size and V and J calls were adopted from that table, with D and trimming inferred from the DNA. The sample contains under 150,000 clones, 93% of them found a single time. The ten largest clones capture under 3.5% of the sample.

The time point label here, explained by the study, means: baseline before first vaccination. Samples from vaccinated people were obtained from the UK trials COV001 and COV002, which included a single-blind randomized controlled phase 2/3 trial of AZD1222 (ChAdOx1 nCoV-19) in healthy adults. For TCRbeta chain sequencing, PBMC samples were collected from trial participants at day 0 and at day 28 after the second dose. Notes on this clone: What antigen it recognizes has not been identified. It has no much larger one-base neighbor in the sample; base qualities were not kept.

What the work shows at the level of the full study, not this receptor alone: After two AZD1222 doses, spike-specific TCR breadth and depth were significantly higher than at day 0 and than in MenACWY recipients. Conclusions about previously exposed vaccinees are limited because only five or six AZD1222 recipients were SARS-CoV-2 seropositive at baseline. Reportedly, almost half of the unique spike-specific TCRs recognized epitopes lying outside the regions that are mutated in the B.1.351 and B.1.1.7 variants. Participants were mostly white British, with more females than males. The authors suggested clonal diversity may have been underestimated. No day 14 peak-response samples were available, so repertoires were characterized only after the peak T cell response. The 56-69-year group was small, and its depth increase did not reach significance, likely because of low power. CD4 TCRs associated with the vaccine covered the entire spike protein, and the dominant responses were in regions 160-218 and 743-854.

The TCR sequence derives from an adult in good health. The sample consisted of peripheral blood, taken on day 0 of AZD1222 vaccination.

The CDR3 region has the sequence CASSISTGPGANVLTF. The bases are TGTGCCAGTAGTATCTCTACAGGTCCTGGGGCCAACGTCCTGACTTTC. In this chain, TRBV19 is recombined with TRBJ2-6, with a weak D call of TRBD1 (5 bases match). CDR1 and CDR2 were assigned from the germline V gene (reference sequence) as LNHDA and SQIVND. Trimming removed 3 bases from V and 2 bases from J, leaving 11 bases between the germline ends. From the cysteine through the phenylalanine, the CDR3 covers 16 amino acids. The DNA shown is the 48-base CDR3, in frame from base 1. Here the CDR3 is joined to the reference TRBV19 and TRBJ2-6 genes, and the full variable domain is: DGGITQSPKYLFRKEGQNVTLSCEQNLNHDAMYWYRQDPGQGLRLIYYSQIVNDFQKGDIAEGYSVSREKKESFPLTVTSAQKNPTAFYLCASSISTGPGANVLTFGAGSRLTVL.